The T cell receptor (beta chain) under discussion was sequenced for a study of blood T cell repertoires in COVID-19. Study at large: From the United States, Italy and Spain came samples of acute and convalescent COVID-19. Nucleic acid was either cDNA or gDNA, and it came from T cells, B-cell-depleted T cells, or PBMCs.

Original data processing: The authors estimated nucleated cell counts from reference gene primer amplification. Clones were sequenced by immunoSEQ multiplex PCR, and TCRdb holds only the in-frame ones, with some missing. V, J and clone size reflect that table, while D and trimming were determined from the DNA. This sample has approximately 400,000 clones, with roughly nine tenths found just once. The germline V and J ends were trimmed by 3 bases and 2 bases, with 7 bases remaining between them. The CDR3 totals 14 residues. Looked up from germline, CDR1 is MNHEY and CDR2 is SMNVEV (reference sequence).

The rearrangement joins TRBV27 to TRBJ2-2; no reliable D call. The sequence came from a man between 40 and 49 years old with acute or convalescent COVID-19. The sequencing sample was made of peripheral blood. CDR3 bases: TGTGCCAGCAGTTTGTTAGTAAACACCGGGGAGCTGTTTTTT. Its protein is CASSLLVNTGELFF.